This record concerns one TCR beta chain sequence. No antigen is known for it. This sample stems from a study of cytomegalovirus exposure and HLA in healthy donors. Germline lookup yields CDR1 LNHDA and CDR2 SQIVND (reference sequence). The V end lost 5 bases, the J end lost 1 base, and 11 bases lay between the germline ends. This CDR3 is 15 amino acids long. Broader study findings: Productive rates of about 87% or about 30% were seen for most TCR beta V segments in an earlier analysis. V segments that were indistinguishable, TRBV6-2 and TRBV6-3 among them, were omitted from analysis. Roughly uniform depth of sequencing across donors was assumed in presence/absence analyses. A later analysis linked a missense variant in DCLRE1C to the trimming of TCR beta V and J genes.

The primer mix had 60 Vbeta and 13 Jbeta primers. The repertoire was sequenced with immunoSEQ multiplex PCR; TCRdb's copy has only in-frame clones and lacks some. The repertoire holds tens of thousands of clones, with approximately 80% as singletons. This TCR was recovered from a human donor in good health. The sample was PBMCs. The gene calls are TRBV19 and TRBJ2-2; the D gene is possibly TRBD2 (6 bases). The chain's CDR3 is CASSRSGVNTGELFF. In DNA form, the CDR3 reads TGTGCCAGTAGTCGGTCGGGGGTGAACACCGGGGAGCTGTTTTTT.